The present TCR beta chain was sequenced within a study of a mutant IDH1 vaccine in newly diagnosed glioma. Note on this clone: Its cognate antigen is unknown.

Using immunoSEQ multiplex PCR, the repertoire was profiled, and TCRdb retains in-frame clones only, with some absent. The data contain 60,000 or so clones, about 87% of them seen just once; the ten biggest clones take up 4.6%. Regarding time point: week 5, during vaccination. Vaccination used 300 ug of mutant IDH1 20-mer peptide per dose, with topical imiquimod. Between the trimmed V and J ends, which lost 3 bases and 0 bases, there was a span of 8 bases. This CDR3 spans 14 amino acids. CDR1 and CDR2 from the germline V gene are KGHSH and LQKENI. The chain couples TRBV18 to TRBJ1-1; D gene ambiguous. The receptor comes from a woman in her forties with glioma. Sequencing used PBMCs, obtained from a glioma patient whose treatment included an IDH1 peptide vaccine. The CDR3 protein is CASSPQDLNTEAFF. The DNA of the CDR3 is TGTGCCAGCTCACCCCAGGACCTGAACACTGAAGCTTTCTTT.